This record looks at one T cell receptor beta chain sequence and its context. V was clipped by 4 bases and J by 6 bases; unmatched bases: 13. The CDR3 sequence is 16 residues long. Looked up from germline, CDR1 is SGHTA and CDR2 is FQGNSA. In Cohort 3, a recovered donor had either two negative PCRs, clearance, or symptom resolution. The data are from a study of blood T cell repertoires in COVID-19. Across the study: PBMCs, B-cell-depleted T cells, or T cells were the source of the cDNA or gDNA that made up the material.

Sequenced by immunoSEQ multiplex PCR; TCRdb stores in-frame clones only, minus some. The sample carries 160,000 or so clones, roughly 88% recorded once. Source material: PBMCs or T cells enriched from blood (not recorded which). The receptor's source is a woman aged 45-59 years who had recovered from COVID-19. This chain uses TRBV7-2 with TRBJ2-7; 9 nucleotides line up with TRBD1. CDR3 loop: CASSSAPGTGLGEQYF. CDR3 coding DNA: TGTGCCAGCAGCTCCGCACCCGGGACAGGGCTCGGCGAGCAGTACTTC. Supplemented by reference TRBV7-2 and TRBJ2-7, the full variable domain reads GAGVSQSPSNKVTEKGKDVELRCDPISGHTALYWYRQSLGQGLEFLIYFQGNSAPDKSGLPSDRFSAERTGGSVSTLTIQRTQQEDSAVYLCASSSAPGTGLGEQYFGPGTRLTVT.